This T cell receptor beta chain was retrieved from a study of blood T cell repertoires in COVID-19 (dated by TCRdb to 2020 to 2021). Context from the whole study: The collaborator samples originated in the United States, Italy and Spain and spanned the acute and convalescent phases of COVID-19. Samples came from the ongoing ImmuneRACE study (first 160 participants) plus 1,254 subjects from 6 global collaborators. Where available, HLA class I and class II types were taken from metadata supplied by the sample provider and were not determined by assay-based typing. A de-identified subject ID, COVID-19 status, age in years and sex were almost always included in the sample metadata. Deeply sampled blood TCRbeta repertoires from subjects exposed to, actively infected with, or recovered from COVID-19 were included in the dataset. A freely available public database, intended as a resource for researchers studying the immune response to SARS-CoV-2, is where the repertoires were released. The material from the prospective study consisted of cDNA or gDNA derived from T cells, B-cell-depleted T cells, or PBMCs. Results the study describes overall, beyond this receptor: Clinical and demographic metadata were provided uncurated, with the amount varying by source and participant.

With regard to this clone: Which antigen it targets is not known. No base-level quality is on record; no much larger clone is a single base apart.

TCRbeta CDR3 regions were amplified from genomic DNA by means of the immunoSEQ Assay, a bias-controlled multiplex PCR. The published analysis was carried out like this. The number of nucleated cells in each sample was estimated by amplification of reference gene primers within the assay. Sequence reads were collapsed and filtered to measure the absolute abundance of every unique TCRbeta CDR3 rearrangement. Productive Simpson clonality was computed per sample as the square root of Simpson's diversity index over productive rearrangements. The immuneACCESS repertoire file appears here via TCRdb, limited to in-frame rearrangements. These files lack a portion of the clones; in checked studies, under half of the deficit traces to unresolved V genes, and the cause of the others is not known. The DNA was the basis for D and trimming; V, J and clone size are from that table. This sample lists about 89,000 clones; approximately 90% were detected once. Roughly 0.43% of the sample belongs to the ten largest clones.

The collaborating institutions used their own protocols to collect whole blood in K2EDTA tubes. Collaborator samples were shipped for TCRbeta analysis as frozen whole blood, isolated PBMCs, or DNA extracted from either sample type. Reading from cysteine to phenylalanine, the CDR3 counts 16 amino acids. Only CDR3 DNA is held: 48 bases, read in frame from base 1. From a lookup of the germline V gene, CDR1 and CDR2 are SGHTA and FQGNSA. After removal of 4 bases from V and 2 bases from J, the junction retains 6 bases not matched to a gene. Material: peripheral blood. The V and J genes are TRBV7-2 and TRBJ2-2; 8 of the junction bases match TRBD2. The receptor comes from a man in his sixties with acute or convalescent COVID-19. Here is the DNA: TGTGCCAGCAGCTCCCGGGGGGGGATTAACACCGGGGAGCTGTTTTTT. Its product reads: CASSSRGGINTGELFF.